This TCR beta chain originates from a study of identical twins. The CDR3 extends over 14 amino acids. The J segment lost 7 bases and the V segment lost 5 bases, leaving 7 bases of the junction unmatched. Per the germline V gene, CDR1 is SGHAT and CDR2 is FQNNGV. This clonotype has a count of ten or more. The antigen is not known. Study-wide findings and caveats: Twin-shared out-of-frame alpha sequences showed excess low generation probability.

TCRdb used MiXCR to reprocess the 5' RACE reads, holding one entry per CDR3 protein. The table records fewer than 550,000 distinct CDR3 sequences, about 16% of them present only once. Separately, the same data were catalogued under a study of yellow fever vaccine responses in identical twins.

The TCR originated in a woman aged 18-29 years in good health. The specimen was CD4+ T cells sorted from blood. This chain uses TRBV11-2 with TRBJ1-5, with 8 bases identical to TRBD1. CDR3 sequence reads: CASSLQGGGQPQHF. DNA of the CDR3: TGTGCCAGCAGCCTACAGGGGGGCGGCCAGCCCCAGCATTTT.